This TCR beta chain was captured by sequencing in a study of cytomegalovirus exposure and HLA in healthy donors. CDR3 length: 15 amino acids. The germline V gene encodes CDR1 MGHDK and CDR2 SYGVNS. After removal of 3 bases from V and 4 bases from J, the junction contained 8 bases not matched to a gene. Points from the study as a whole: Listed as cytomegalovirus-associated were 164 TCR beta chains. Researchers reported in a later analysis that common viral pathogens appeared linked to several top clusters.

A multiplex PCR was run with 60 Vbeta primers and 13 Jbeta primers. Produced via immunoSEQ multiplex PCR; TCRdb's table is partial and in-frame only. The sample contains some 99,000 clones, roughly 80% of which appear only once. A remark on this clone: Its cognate antigen is unknown.

This chain connects TRBV25-1 to TRBJ1-2, with 7 nucleotides matching TRBD1. Sample: PBMCs. This receptor was taken from a female donor in good health and CMV-seronegative. CDR3 bases: TGTGCCAGCAGTGACAGCAGGGGGTGGGTCTATGGCTACACCTTC. Its protein is CASSDSRGWVYGYTF.